Presented here are 28 T cell receptor beta chains from one specimen sequenced in a study of OX40 agonist ivuxolimab in advanced cancers. TCRdb's copy holds only in-frame clones and misses some; the assay was immunoSEQ multiplex PCR. The sample carries 43,000 or so clones, about nine tenths recorded once. The sequencing here drew on CD4+ or CD8+ T cells sorted from blood, taken in a trial of the OX40 agonist ivuxolimab. These receptors all come from an adult with an advanced solid tumor such as melanoma, head and neck, liver or kidney cancer.

The gene calls are TRBV29-1 and TRBJ2-4; D remains ambiguous. CDR1 and CDR2 from the germline V gene are SQVTM and ANQGSEA. CDR3 length equals 12 residues. Between the trimmed V and J ends, which lost 2 bases and 0 bases, there was a span of 2 bases. The CDR3 DNA is TGCAGCGTTGAACTAGCCAAAAACATTCAGTACTTC. Encoded protein: CSVELAKNIQYF.

This chain links TRBV5-5 with TRBJ1-2; 8 nucleotides line up with TRBD1. V shed 3 bases and J 2 bases; nucleotides not matched to a gene: 6. Per germline, CDR1 SGHKS and CDR2 YYEKEE (reference sequence). CDR3 size: 15 residues. The CDR3 spells CASSSQTGANYGYTF. The CDR3 nucleotides are TGTGCCAGCAGCTCACAGACAGGGGCGAACTATGGCTACACCTTC.

In its sample, this clone was seen a few times. The chain joins TRBV28 to TRBJ1-2, with unresolved D. In germline, CDR1 is MDHEN, CDR2 SYDVKM. The V gene lost 5 bases and the J gene lost 4 bases, with 11 bases spanning the gap. The CDR3 runs 13 residues. CDR3 in DNA: TGTGCCAGCAGTCTCCTCTATAGCTATGGCTACACCTTC. Its protein product is CASSLLYSYGYTF.

This chain connects TRBV14 to TRBJ2-3; 12 positions match TRBD2. J lost 3 bases, V lost 3 bases, and 7 bases had no gene match. The CDR3 totals 17 residues. Germline CDR1 and CDR2: SGHDN and FVKESK. CDR3 nucleotides: TGTGCCAGCAGCCAGGTCAGGACTAGCGGGATTACAGATACGCAGTATTTT. It is translated as CASSQVRTSGITDTQYF.

The chain carries TRBV5-1 and TRBJ2-7; D is perhaps TRBD2 (5 bases). V was shortened by 2 bases and J by 2 bases, with 8 bases between the two germline ends. Germline-derived CDR1 and CDR2 are SGHRS and YFSETQ. The CDR3 has 13 residues. The DNA for the CDR3 is TGCGCCAGCAGCTTTCGAGGGCCCTACGAGCAGTACTTC. Translated: CASSFRGPYEQYF.

This chain connects TRBV12-5 to TRBJ2-3; TRBD2 matches 14 bases. Germline V lookup: CDR1 LGHNT, CDR2 FRNRAP. The trim removed 5 bases at V and 4 bases at J, leaving 8 bases unmatched. This CDR3 contains 17 residues. The CDR3 is CASGRGLAGDSSDTQYF. The CDR3 nucleotides are TGTGCTAGTGGTAGGGGACTAGCGGGAGATAGCTCAGATACGCAGTATTTT.

The chain has TRBV7-2 and TRBJ1-6; possible D gene TRBD1, 6 bases. The germline V gene has CDR1 SGHTA and CDR2 FQGNSA. The V end lost 6 bases, the J end lost 7 bases, and 13 bases lay between the germline ends. This CDR3 is built from 14 residues. The CDR3 DNA follows: TGTGCCAGCAGACTAACAGGGTTAAATTCACCCCTCCACTTT. This encodes CASRLTGLNSPLHF.

The gene calls are TRBV19 and TRBJ2-4; tentatively, D is TRBD1 or TRBD2 (5 bases each). The CDR3 length is 14 residues. Germline V gene data show CDR1 as LNHDA and CDR2 as SQIVND (reference sequence). The V and J ends lost 3 bases and 8 bases respectively, with 14 bases between them. In nucleotides, the CDR3 is TGTGCCAGTAGTATTCCAGGGATGGGGGACATTCAGTACTTC. It is translated as CASSIPGMGDIQYF.

This chain joins TRBV7-8 and TRBJ2-3; D perhaps matches TRBD1 (5 bases). This CDR3 region has 12 residues. Looked up from germline, CDR1 is SGHVS and CDR2 is FQNEAQ. Trimming took off 1 base at V and 7 bases at J, with 6 bases between the two ends. The CDR3 protein is CASSLGQNTQYF. Written as DNA, the CDR3 is TGTGCCAGCAGCTTAGGACAGAATACGCAGTATTTT.

The chain has TRBV6-6 and TRBJ2-5, with D possibly matching TRBD1 (6 bases). The CDR3 covers 15 residues. V lost 0 bases and J lost 2, with 10 bases in between. Per germline, CDR1 MNHNY and CDR2 SVGAGI (reference sequence). CDR3 nucleotides: TGTGCCAGCAGTTACTCGAGCCAGGGGCAAGAGACCCAGTACTTC. Residues: CASSYSSQGQETQYF.

This chain uses TRBV6-1 with TRBJ2-6; unclear D gene. CDR1 and CDR2 from the germline V gene are MNHNS and SASEGT. CDR3 length equals 12 residues. V lost 1 base, J lost 7 bases, and 2 bases lay in between. The CDR3 sequence is CASSEGANVLTF. CDR3 DNA sequence: TGTGCCAGCAGTGAAGGAGCCAACGTCCTGACTTTC.

V gene TRBV5-1 combines with J gene TRBJ2-2, with 7 bases aligning to TRBD2. Trimming removed 0 bases from V and 0 bases from J; junction bases left unmatched: 5. The CDR3 runs to 17 residues. The germline gives CDR1 SGHRS, CDR2 YFSETQ. The DNA for the CDR3 is TGCGCCAGCAGCTTGGTTCCCCTAGCGGCGAACACCGGGGAGCTGTTTTTT. Protein: CASSLVPLAANTGELFF.

The CDR3 nucleotides read TGTGCCTGGAGTCTCCCGGGGAATAACTATGGCTACACCTTC. This encodes CAWSLPGNNYGYTF. The chain employs TRBV30 and TRBJ1-2; no firm D call. V gave up 2 bases and J gave up 1 base, with 11 bases separating them. The CDR3 has 14 residues. The germline gives CDR1 GTSNPN, CDR2 SVGIG (reference sequence).

This clone was seen a few times. The CDR3 sequence is CASRGTSGGIYNEQFF. CDR3 bases: TGTGCCAGTAGGGGTACTAGCGGGGGGATCTACAATGAGCAGTTCTTC. V usage is TRBV19 and J usage is TRBJ2-1; TRBD2 agrees at 12 bases. J was trimmed by 3 bases and V by 6 bases; bases with no gene match: 6. CDR1 and CDR2 (germline): LNHDA, SQIVND (reference sequence). The CDR3 runs 16 residues.

This clone appeared a few times. V gene TRBV4-1 combines with J gene TRBJ1-4; D possibly corresponds to TRBD1 (5 bases). CDR3 length: 13 residues. V was clipped by 8 bases and J by 13 bases, with 20 bases between them. CDR1 is MGHRA, CDR2 YSYEKL, per germline. CDR3 in amino acids: CASELIDGGRLFF. CDR3 sequence (DNA): TGCGCCAGCGAGCTTATTGACGGGGGGAGACTGTTTTTT.

This clone was seen a single time. The chain links TRBV28 to TRBJ1-2, with D possibly being TRBD1 (6 bases). The CDR3 runs to 15 residues. V was cut by 6 bases and J by 8 bases, with 22 bases left in between. Germline V gene lookup returns CDR1 MDHEN and CDR2 SYDVKM. This CDR3 reads CASSSNTRAQGGYTF. In DNA, the CDR3 is TGTGCCAGCAGCTCTAACACCCGGGCTCAGGGGGGCTACACCTTC.

The chain combines TRBV6-1 with TRBJ2-2; perhaps D is TRBD1 or TRBD2 (5 bases each). Germline CDR1 and CDR2: MNHNS and SASEGT. This CDR3 is built from 14 residues. V gave up 6 bases and J gave up 0 bases, with 8 bases separating them. For the CDR3, the DNA is TGTGCCAGCAGAGGGACGACGAACACCGGGGAGCTGTTTTTT. Its translation: CASRGTTNTGELFF.

The chain carries TRBV5-4 and TRBJ2-3; 7 bases map to TRBD2. Germline CDR1 reads SGHNT; CDR2 reads YYREEE (reference sequence). The length of the CDR3 is 15 residues. V lost 0 bases and J lost 4; bases outside the gene matches: 5. The CDR3 region is CASSLGTGGADTQYF. The CDR3 bases are TGTGCCAGCAGCTTGGGGACGGGAGGAGCAGATACGCAGTATTTT.

This clone was counted a single time. The rearrangement joins TRBV6-6 to TRBJ1-2; no reliable D call. Germline CDR1 is MNHNY and CDR2 is SVGAGI (reference sequence). V was shortened by 6 bases and J by 2 bases, with 7 bases between the two germline ends. The CDR3 length is 12 residues. The CDR3 bases are TGTGCCAGCAGGCAGGAGAACTATGGCTACACCTTC. Translation: CASRQENYGYTF.

The chain links TRBV7-9 to TRBJ1-1, with D unresolved. Germline V gene sequence: CDR1 SEHNR, CDR2 FQNEAQ (reference sequence). This CDR3 comprises 13 residues. The V end lost 4 bases, the J end lost 4 bases, and 10 bases lay between the germline ends. The CDR3 sequence is CASSSVRGTEAFF. The CDR3 DNA is TGTGCCAGCAGCTCGGTACGGGGCACTGAAGCTTTCTTT.

The chain links TRBV7-9 to TRBJ2-2; 10 bases align to TRBD1. Germline V lookup: CDR1 SEHNR, CDR2 FQNEAQ (reference sequence). V trimming: 5 bases; J trimming: 4 bases; junction bases outside the gene matches: 7. The CDR3 is made up of 16 amino acids. For the CDR3, the DNA is TGTGCCAGCAGCAAACCGGGACAGGGGTTCACCGGGGAGCTGTTTTTT. This sequence encodes CASSKPGQGFTGELFF. Full variable domain (rest looked up from reference TRBV7-9 and TRBJ2-2): DTGVSQNPRHKITKRGQNVTFRCDPISEHNRLYWYRQTLGQGPEFLTYFQNEAQLEKSRLLSDRFSAERPKGSFSTLEIQRTEQGDSAMYLCASSKPGQGFTGELFFGEGSRLTVL.

The chain employs TRBV7-2 and TRBJ2-7, with 9 bases fitting TRBD1. The CDR3 loop spans 14 amino acids. In germline, CDR1 is SGHTA, CDR2 FQGNSA. Trimming removed 4 bases from V and 2 bases from J; junction bases left unmatched: 3. The CDR3 spells CASSSRTGAYEQYF. CDR3 nucleotide sequence: TGTGCCAGCAGCTCACGGACAGGGGCCTACGAGCAGTACTTC.

Worth noting for this clone: In the same sample, other DNA sequences code for this CDR3. The chain couples TRBV12-5 to TRBJ2-3; 10 bases line up with TRBD2. Germline V gene sequence: CDR1 LGHNT, CDR2 FRNRAP. This CDR3 region has 15 residues. J gave up 5 bases and V 2 bases, and 4 bases lay outside the gene matches. CDR3 in DNA: TGTGCTAGTGGTTTGTCAGCGGGAGGGATAGATACGCAGTATTTT. It encodes CASGLSAGGIDTQYF. Filled out from reference TRBV12-5 and TRBJ2-3, the complete variable domain reads DARVTQTPRHKVTEMGQEVTMRCQPILGHNTVFWYRQTMMQGLELLAYFRNRAPLDDSGMPKDRFSAEMPDATLATLKIQPSEPRDSAVYFCASGLSAGGIDTQYFGPGTRLTVL.

CDR3 nucleotide sequence: TGCGCCAGCAGCTTGGAGCAGGATGCCCGGGGAGAGCAGTACTTC. Translation: CASSLEQDARGEQYF. The V gene is TRBV5-1, the J gene TRBJ2-7; perhaps TRBD2 as D (5 bases). This CDR3 is built from 15 residues. Germline CDR1 SGHRS, CDR2 YFSETQ. The ends were cut back, 0 bases at V and 7 bases at J, with 17 bases in the middle.

V usage is TRBV7-8 and J usage is TRBJ1-5; D not resolved. From germline, CDR1 is SGHVS and CDR2 FQNEAQ. Trimming removed 4 bases from V and 1 base from J, with 8 bases in between. The CDR3 is made up of 14 amino acids. The CDR3 DNA reads as TGTGCCAGCAGCTGGACGGAAAGCAATCAGCCCCAGCATTTT. Its translation: CASSWTESNQPQHF.

The chain is built from TRBV5-4 and TRBJ2-5; 8 nucleotides align to TRBD1. CDR3 length equals 12 residues. Germline lookup yields CDR1 SGHNT and CDR2 YYREEE (reference sequence). V gave up 5 bases and J gave up 3 bases; unmatched junction bases: 0. CDR3 loop: CASRDREETQYF. The CDR3 nucleotides read TGTGCCAGCAGGGACAGGGAAGAGACCCAGTACTTC.

The chain couples TRBV4-2 to TRBJ2-5, with D possibly matching TRBD1 (5 bases). Germline V gene sequence: CDR1 LGHNA, CDR2 YNFKEQ. The CDR3 extends over 15 amino acids. Deletions cut 0 bases from V and 4 bases from J, with 12 bases between. For the CDR3, the DNA is TGTGCCAGCAGCCAAGATCCAAGTAGGGGAGAGACCCAGTACTTC. Encoded protein: CASSQDPSRGETQYF.

Only one count was recorded for this clone. One end of the junction fails to match germline, which may point to a read error. The chain couples TRBV7-7 to TRBJ2-3, with 7 bases identical to TRBD2. The CDR3 runs to 14 residues. Germline V gene data show CDR1 as SSHAT and CDR2 as FNYEAQ (reference sequence). CDR3 sequence reads: CASSPGLSTDTQYF. The CDR3 region has the DNA TGTGCTAGCAGCCCGGGACTAAGCACAGATACGCAGTATTTT.